This TCR beta chain was sequenced during a study of blood T cell repertoires in COVID-19. The CDR3 totals 14 residues. The V gene lost 3 bases and the J gene lost 8 bases, with 16 bases spanning the gap. In germline, CDR1 is SGHDN, CDR2 FVKESK. The table came from immunoSEQ multiplex PCR; TCRdb's copy has only in-frame clones and leaves some out. The sample yields over 85,000 clones, about 89% seen once. The receptor was derived from a human donor with acute or convalescent COVID-19. The donor label of this sample is uncertain. This sequence joins TRBV14 and TRBJ1-1; D may be TRBD1 (5 bases). Sequences were obtained from peripheral blood. The CDR3 sequence is CASSQSRDGREAFF. The CDR3 coding sequence is TGTGCCAGCAGCCAGAGCAGGGATGGTCGGGAAGCTTTCTTT.